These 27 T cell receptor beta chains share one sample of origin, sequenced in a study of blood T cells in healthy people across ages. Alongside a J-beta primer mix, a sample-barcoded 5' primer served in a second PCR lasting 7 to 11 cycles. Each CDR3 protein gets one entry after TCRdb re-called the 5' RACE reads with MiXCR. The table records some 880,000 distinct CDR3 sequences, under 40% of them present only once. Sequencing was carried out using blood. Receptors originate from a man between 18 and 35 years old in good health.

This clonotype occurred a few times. The DNA for the CDR3 is TGTGCCAGCAGGGACCCTTTGAAAGCTTTCTTT. Translating gives CASRDPLKAFF. This chain uses TRBV2 with TRBJ1-1; no firm D call. The CDR3 has 11 residues. Germline CDR1 SNHLY, CDR2 FYNNEI. V lost 6 bases, J lost 9 bases, and 11 bases lay in between.

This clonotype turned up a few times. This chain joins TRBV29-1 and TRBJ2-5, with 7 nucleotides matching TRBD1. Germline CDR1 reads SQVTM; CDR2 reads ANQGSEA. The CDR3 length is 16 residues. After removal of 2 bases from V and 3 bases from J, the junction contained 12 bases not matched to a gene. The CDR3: CSVEPVVEGGEETQYF. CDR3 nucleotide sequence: TGCAGCGTTGAACCCGTAGTTGAAGGGGGCGAAGAGACCCAGTACTTC. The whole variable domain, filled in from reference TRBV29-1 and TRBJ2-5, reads SAVISQKPSRDICQRGTSLTIQCQVDSQVTMMFWYRQQPGQSLTLIATANQGSEATYESGFVIDKFPISRPNLTFSTLTVSNMSPEDSSIYLCSVEPVVEGGEETQYFGPGTRLLVL.

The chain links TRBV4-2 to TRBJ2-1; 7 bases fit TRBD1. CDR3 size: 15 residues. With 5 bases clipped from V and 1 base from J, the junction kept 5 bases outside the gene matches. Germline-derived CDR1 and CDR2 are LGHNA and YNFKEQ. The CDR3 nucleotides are TGTGCCAGCAGCAATCAGGGGGAATCCTACAATGAGCAGTTCTTC. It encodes CASSNQGESYNEQFF.

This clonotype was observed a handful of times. The chain's CDR3 is CASSRSDRANTEAFF. The CDR3 DNA reads TGCGCCAGCAGCCGATCGGACAGGGCGAACACTGAAGCTTTCTTT. The chain couples TRBV4-3 to TRBJ1-1, with 8 bases lining up with TRBD1. Germline V lookup: CDR1 LGHNA, CDR2 YSLEER. CDR3 length: 15 amino acids. The V and J ends lost 4 bases and 1 base, in that order; junction bases with no gene match: 5.

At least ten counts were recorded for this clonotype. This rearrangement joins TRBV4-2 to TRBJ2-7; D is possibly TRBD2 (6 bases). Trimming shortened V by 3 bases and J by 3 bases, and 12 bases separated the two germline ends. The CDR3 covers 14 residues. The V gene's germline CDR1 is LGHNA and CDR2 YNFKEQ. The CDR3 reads CASSQAGQIYEQYF. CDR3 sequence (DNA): TGTGCCAGCAGCCAGGCGGGGCAAATCTACGAGCAGTACTTC.

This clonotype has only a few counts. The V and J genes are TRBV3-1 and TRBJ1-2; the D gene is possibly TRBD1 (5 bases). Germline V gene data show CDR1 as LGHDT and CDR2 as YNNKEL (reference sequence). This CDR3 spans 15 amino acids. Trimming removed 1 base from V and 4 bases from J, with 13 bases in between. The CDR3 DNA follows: TGTGCCAGCAGCCAAGGGGGGGGAATGGGCTATGGCTACACCTTC. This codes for CASSQGGGMGYGYTF.

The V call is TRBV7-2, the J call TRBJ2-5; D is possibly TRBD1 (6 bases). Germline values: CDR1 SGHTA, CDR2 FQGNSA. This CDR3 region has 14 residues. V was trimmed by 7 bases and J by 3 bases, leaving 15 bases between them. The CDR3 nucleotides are TGTGCCAGCAACCTCGGACAGAGAAAAGAGACCCAGTACTTC. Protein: CASNLGQRKETQYF.

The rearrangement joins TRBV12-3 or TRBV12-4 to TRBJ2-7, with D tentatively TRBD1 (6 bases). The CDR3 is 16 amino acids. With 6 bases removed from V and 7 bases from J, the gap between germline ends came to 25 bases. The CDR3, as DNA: TGTGCCAGCAGCTTGATTTGGACAGCTCCCTACAATGAGCAGTACTTC. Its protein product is CASSLIWTAPYNEQYF.

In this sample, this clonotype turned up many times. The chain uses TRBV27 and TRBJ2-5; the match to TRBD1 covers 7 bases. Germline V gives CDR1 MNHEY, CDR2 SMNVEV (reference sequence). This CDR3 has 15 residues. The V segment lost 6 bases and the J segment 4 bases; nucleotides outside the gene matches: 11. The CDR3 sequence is CASRTRQGYSETQYF. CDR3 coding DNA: TGTGCCAGCAGGACCCGACAGGGATATTCAGAGACCCAGTACTTC.

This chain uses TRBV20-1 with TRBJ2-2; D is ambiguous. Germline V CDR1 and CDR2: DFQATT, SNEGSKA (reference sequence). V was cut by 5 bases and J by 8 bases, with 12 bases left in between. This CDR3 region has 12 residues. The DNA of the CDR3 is TGCAGTGCTTCCAGTCTCGCTGGGGAGCTGTTTTTT. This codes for CSASSLAGELFF.

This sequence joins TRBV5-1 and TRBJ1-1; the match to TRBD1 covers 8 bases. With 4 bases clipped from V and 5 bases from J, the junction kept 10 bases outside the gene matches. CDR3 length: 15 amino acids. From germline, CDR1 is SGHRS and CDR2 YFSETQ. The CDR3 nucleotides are TGCGCCAGCAGCGTTGGACAGGGAGGATTGACTGAAGCTTTCTTT. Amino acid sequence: CASSVGQGGLTEAFF. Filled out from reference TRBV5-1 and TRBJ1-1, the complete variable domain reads KAGVTQTPRYLIKTRGQQVTLSCSPISGHRSVSWYQQTPGQGLQFLFEYFSETQRNKGNFPGRFSGRQFSNSRSEMNVSTLELGDSALYLCASSVGQGGLTEAFFGQGTRLTVV.

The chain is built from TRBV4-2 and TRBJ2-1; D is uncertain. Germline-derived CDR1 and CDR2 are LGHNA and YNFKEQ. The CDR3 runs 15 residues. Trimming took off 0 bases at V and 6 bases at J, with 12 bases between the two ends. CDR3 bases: TGTGCCAGCAGCCAAGATCTCTTAGGTATCAATGAGCAGTTCTTC. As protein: CASSQDLLGINEQFF.

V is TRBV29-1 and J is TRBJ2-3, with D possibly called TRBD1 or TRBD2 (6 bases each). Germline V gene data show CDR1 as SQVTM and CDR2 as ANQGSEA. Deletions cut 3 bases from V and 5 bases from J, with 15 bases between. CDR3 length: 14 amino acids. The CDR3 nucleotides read TGCAGCGTTGATTTGGGGGGCCCGGGAGATACGCAGTATTTT. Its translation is CSVDLGGPGDTQYF.

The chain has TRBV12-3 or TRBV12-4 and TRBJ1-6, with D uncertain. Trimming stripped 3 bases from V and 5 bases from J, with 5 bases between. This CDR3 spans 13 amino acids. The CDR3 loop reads CASSFEHNSPLHF. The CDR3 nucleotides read TGTGCCAGCAGTTTCGAGCATAATTCACCCCTCCACTTT.

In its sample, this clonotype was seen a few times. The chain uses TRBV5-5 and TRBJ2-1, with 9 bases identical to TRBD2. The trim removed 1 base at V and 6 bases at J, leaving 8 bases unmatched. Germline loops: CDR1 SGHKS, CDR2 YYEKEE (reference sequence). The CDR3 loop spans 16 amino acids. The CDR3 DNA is TGTGCCAGCAGCTTGCAGGGTAGCGGGGGATCCAATGAGCAGTTCTTC. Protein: CASSLQGSGGSNEQFF. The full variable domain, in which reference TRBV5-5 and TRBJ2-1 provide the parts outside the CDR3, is DAGVTQSPTHLIKTRGQQVTLRCSPISGHKSVSWYQQVLGQGPQFIFQYYEKEERGRGNFPDRFSARQFPNYSSELNVNALLLGDSALYLCASSLQGSGGSNEQFFGPGTRLTVL.

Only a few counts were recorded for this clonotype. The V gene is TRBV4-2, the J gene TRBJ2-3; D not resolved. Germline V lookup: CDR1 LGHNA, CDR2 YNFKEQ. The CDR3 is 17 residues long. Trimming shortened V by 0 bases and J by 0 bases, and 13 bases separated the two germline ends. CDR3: CASSQDWRTPSTDTQYF. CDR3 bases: TGTGCCAGCAGCCAAGATTGGCGGACGCCTAGCACAGATACGCAGTATTTT.

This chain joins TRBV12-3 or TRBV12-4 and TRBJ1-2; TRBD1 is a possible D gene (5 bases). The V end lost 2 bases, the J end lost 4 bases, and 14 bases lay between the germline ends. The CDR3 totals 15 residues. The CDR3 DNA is TGTGCCAGCAGTTTAAAAGAGTCGGGGGGCTATGGCTACACCTTC. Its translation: CASSLKESGGYGYTF.

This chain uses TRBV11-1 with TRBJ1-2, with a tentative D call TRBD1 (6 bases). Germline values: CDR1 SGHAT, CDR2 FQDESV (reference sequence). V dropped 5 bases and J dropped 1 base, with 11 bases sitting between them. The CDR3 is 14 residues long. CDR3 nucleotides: TGTGCCAGCAGCGTTGACAGGAGTAACTATGGCTACACCTTC. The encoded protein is CASSVDRSNYGYTF.

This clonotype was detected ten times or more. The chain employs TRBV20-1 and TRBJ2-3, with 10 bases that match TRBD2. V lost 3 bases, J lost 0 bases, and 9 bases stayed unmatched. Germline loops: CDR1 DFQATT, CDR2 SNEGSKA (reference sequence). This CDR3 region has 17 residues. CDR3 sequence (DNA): TGCAGTGCTAGCGCTAGCGGGGGAGCAGCTAGCACAGATACGCAGTATTTT. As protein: CSASASGGAASTDTQYF.

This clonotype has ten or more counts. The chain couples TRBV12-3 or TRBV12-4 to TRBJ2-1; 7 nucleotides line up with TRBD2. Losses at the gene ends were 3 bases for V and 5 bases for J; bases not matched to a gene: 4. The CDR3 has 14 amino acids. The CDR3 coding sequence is TGTGCCAGCAGTTTGACTAGCTTAAACAATGAGCAGTTCTTC. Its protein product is CASSLTSLNNEQFF.

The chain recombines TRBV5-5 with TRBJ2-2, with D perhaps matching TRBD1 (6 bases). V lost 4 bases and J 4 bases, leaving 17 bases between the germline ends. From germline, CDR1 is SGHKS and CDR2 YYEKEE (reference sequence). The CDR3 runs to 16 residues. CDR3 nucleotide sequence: TGTGCCAGCAGCACTGGGACATCGCGGGTCACCGGGGAGCTGTTTTTT. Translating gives CASSTGTSRVTGELFF.

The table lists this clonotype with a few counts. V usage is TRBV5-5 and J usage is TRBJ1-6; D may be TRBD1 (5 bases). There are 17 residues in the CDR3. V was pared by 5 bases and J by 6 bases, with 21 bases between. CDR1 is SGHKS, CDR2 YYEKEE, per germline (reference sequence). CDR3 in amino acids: CASSFRGDPASNSPLHF. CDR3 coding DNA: TGTGCCAGCAGTTTTCGAGGGGACCCCGCATCTAATTCACCCCTCCACTTT.

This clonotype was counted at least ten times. The CDR3 sequence is CASSYSRGEQFF. The DNA for the CDR3 is TGTGCCAGCAGTTACTCGAGGGGGGAGCAGTTCTTC. The rearrangement joins TRBV6-5 to TRBJ2-1, with D possibly matching TRBD1 (6 bases). This CDR3 region has 12 residues. V lost 0 bases and J lost 10, with 7 bases in between. Per the germline V gene, CDR1 is MNHEY and CDR2 is SVGAGI.

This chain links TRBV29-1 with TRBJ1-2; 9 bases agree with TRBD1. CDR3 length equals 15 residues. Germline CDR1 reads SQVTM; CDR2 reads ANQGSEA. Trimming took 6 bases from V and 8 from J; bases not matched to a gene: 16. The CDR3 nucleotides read TGCAGCGTAACCAGGAGGCTGGACAGGGGCGACGGCTACACCTTC. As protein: CSVTRRLDRGDGYTF.

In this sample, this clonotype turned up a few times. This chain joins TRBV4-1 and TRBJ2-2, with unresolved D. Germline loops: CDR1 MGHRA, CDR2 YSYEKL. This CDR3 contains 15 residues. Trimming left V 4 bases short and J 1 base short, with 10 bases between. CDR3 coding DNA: TGCGCCAGCAGCCCACGGAAAGAGAACACCGGGGAGCTGTTTTTT. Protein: CASSPRKENTGELFF.

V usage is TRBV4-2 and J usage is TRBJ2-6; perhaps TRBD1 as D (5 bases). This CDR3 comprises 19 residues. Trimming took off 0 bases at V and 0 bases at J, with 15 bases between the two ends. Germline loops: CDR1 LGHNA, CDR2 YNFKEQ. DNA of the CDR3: TGTGCCAGCAGCCAAGAGGGGCTACAGGAAAACTCTGGGGCCAACGTCCTGACTTTC. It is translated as CASSQEGLQENSGANVLTF.

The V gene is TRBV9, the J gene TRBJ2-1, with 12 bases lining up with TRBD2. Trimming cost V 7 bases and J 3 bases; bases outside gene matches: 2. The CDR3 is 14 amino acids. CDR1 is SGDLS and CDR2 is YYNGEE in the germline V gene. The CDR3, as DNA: TGTGCCAGCGGACTAGCGGGGAACTACAATGAGCAGTTCTTC. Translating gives CASGLAGNYNEQFF.